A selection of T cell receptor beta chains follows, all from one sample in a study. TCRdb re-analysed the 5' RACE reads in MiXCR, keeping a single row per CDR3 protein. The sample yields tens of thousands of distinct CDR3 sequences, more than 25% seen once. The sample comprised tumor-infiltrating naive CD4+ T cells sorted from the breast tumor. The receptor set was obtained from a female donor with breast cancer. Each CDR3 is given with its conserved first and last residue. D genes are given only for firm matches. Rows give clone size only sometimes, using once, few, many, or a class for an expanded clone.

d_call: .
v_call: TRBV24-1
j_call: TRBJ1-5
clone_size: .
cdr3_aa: CAFWIIGQPQHF
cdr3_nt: TGTGCCTTCTGGATAATTGGTCAGCCCCAGCATTTT

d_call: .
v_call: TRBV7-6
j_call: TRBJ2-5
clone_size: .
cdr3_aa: CASTPAAEQETQYF
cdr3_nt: TGTGCCAGCACCCCGGCAGCGGAGCAAGAGACCCAGTACTTC

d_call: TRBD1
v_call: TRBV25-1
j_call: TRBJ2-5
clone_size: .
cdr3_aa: CASSKLQGARETQYF
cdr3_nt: TGTGCCAGCAGTAAATTGCAGGGGGCGCGGGAGACCCAGTACTTC

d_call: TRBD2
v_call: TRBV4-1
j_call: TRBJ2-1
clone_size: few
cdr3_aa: CASSQVGAGGSYNEQFF
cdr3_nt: TGCGCCAGCAGCCAAGTTGGAGCGGGAGGCTCCTACAATGAGCAGTTCTTC

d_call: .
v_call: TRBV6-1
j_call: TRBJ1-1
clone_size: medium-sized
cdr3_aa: CASRVGGQNTEAFF
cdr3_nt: TGTGCCAGCAGGGTGGGCGGACAGAACACTGAAGCTTTCTTT

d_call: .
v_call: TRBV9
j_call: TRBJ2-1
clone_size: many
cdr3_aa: CASSSPNEQFF
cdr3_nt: TGTGCCAGCAGCAGCCCCAATGAGCAGTTCTTC

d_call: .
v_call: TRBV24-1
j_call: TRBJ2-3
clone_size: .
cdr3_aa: CATAERAGTDTQYF
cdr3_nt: TGTGCCACCGCCGAGAGGGCTGGCACAGATACGCAGTATTTT

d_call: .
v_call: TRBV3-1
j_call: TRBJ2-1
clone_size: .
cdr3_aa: CASSQDAGMKQFF
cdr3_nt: TGTGCCAGCAGCCAAGATGCGGGGATGAAACAGTTCTTC

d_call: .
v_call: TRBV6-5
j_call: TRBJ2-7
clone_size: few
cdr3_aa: CASSYSDGRGGSYEQYF
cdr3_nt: TGTGCCAGCAGTTACTCGGACGGGCGAGGCGGGTCCTACGAGCAGTACTTC

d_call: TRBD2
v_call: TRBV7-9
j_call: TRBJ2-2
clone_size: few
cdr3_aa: CASSVTSDTGELFF
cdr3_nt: TGTGCCAGCAGCGTCACTAGCGACACCGGGGAGCTGTTTTTT

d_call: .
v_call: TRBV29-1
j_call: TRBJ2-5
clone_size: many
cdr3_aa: CSVGTVQETQYF
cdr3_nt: TGCAGCGTTGGGACTGTACAAGAGACCCAGTACTTC

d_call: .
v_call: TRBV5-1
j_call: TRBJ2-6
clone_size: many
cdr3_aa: CASSLITGANVLTF
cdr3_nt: TGCGCCAGCAGCTTGATAACTGGGGCCAACGTCCTGACTTTC